Listed below are T cell receptor beta chains from one sample, sequenced in a study of blood T cell repertoires in COVID-19. Assay: immunoSEQ multiplex PCR; the TCRdb copy retains only in-frame clones and omits some. The top ten clones hold roughly 9.1% of a sample with 65,000 or so clones, roughly 90% of them seen once. Sequences were obtained from peripheral blood. These receptors were taken from a human donor with acute or convalescent COVID-19. The donor label of this sample is uncertain. The conserved cysteine and the conserved F or W are not part of the CDR3 here. Clone sizes are given selectively: once, few, many, or a class where the clone is expanded.

v_call clone_size cdr3_aa
TRBV27 - ATKRLSNTEAF
TRBV19 - ASSISRDRVNSPLH
TRBV10-3 - AITSGTTNNEQF
TRBV15 once ATSREGASDEKLF
TRBV20-1 - SADRGDTIY
TRBV6-1 - ARQAGDSPLH
TRBV14 - ASRPPGQASPGYT
TRBV18 - ASSPPQGIIYNEQF
TRBV2 - ASRGDLADTQY
TRBV30 - AWITQGLGADTQY
TRBV28 - ATQTGAGGVYGYT
TRBV14 - ASSQRGPAGVTEAF
TRBV28 - ATNSGRPAYEQY
TRBV18 few ASSPPGNPYEQY
TRBV19 - ASSPTGGADTQY
TRBV29-1 once SGEGTKDGYT
TRBV10-1 once ASMDRSGNTIY
TRBV19 once ASSILDSNYGYT
TRBV18 - ASSPVDREYSPLH
TRBV29-1 once SVEGLEGQTDTQY